The T cell receptor beta chain under discussion was sequenced for a study of control samples from healthy donors and cancer patients. Generated by immunoSEQ multiplex PCR, the TCRdb table keeps only in-frame clones and is missing some. The sample lists 150,000 to 200,000 clones, 85% to 90% occurring once. This sequence originates from a man younger than 30 in good health. The sequencing sample was made of blood.

CDR3 bases: TGCAGTGCTAGTTTGGGCGTGGCAGAATCTAACTATGGCTACACCTTC. It yields the protein CSASLGVAESNYGYTF. This chain uses TRBV20-1 with TRBJ1-2; D gene uncertain. Germline V gene sequence: CDR1 DFQATT, CDR2 SNEGSKA (reference sequence). The CDR3 has 16 amino acids. The V gene lost 3 bases and the J gene lost 0 bases, with 17 bases spanning the gap.